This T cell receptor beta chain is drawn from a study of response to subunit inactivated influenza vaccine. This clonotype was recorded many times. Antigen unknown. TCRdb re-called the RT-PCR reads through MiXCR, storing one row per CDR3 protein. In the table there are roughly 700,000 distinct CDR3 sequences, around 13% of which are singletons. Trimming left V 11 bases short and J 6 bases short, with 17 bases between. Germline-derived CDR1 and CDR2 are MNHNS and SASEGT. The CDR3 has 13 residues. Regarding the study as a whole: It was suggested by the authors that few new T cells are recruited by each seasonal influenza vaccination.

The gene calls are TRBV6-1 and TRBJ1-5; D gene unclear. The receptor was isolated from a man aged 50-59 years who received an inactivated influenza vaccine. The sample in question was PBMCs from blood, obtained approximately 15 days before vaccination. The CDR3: CACRSGVGQPQHF. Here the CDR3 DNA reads TGTGCCTGTCGGTCTGGCGTTGGTCAGCCCCAGCATTTT.